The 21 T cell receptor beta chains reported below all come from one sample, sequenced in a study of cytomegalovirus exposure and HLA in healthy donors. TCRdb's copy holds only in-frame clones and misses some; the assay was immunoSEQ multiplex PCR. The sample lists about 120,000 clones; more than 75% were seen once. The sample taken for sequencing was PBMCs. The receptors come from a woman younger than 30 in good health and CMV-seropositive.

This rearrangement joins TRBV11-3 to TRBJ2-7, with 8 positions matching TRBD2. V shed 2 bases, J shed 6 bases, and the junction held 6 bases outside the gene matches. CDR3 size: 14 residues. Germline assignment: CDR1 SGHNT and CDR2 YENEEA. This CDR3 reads CASSLPLAGGEQYF. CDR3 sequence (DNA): TGTGCCAGCAGCTTACCCCTAGCGGGCGGCGAGCAGTACTTC.

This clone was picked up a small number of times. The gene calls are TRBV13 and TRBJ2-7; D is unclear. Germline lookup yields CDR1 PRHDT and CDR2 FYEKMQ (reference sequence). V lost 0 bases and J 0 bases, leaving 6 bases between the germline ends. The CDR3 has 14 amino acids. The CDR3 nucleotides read TGTGCCAGCAGCTTAGGCGTCAGCTCCTACGAGCAGTACTTC. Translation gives CASSLGVSSYEQYF.

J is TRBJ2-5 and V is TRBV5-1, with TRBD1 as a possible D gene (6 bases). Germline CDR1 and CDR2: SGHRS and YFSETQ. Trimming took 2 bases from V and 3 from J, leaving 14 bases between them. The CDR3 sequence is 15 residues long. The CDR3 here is CASSLYDDRKETQYF. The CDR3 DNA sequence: TGCGCCAGCAGCTTATATGACGACAGGAAAGAGACCCAGTACTTC.

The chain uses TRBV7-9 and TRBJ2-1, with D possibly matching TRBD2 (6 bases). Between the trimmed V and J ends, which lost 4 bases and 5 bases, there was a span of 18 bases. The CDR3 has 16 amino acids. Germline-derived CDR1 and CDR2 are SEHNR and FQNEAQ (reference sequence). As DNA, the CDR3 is TGTGCCAGCAGCTACCCTCATCCGGGACTTAACAATGAGCAGTTCTTC. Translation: CASSYPHPGLNNEQFF.

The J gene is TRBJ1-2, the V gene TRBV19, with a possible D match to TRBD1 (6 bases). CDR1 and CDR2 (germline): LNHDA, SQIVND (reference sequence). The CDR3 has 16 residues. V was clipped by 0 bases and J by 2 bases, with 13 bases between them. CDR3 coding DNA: TGTGCCAGTAGTATAGATCTTTGGACAGAGAACTATGGCTACACCTTC. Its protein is CASSIDLWTENYGYTF.

DNA of the CDR3: TGTGCCAGCAGACGAAGCGGGAGCGCGCTCGGCGAGCAGTACTTC. Translation: CASRRSGSALGEQYF. The chain couples TRBV7-2 to TRBJ2-7; 8 bases are a match to TRBD2. J was trimmed by 6 bases and V by 6 bases; bases with no gene match: 13. In germline, CDR1 is SGHTA, CDR2 FQGNSA. The CDR3 contains 15 residues.

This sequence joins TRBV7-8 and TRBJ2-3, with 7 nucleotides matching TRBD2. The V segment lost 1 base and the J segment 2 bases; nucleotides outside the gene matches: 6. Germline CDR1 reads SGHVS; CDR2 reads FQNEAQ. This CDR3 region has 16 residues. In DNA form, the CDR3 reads TGTGCCAGCAGCTTAGTAGGGACTATTAACACAGATACGCAGTATTTT. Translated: CASSLVGTINTDTQYF.

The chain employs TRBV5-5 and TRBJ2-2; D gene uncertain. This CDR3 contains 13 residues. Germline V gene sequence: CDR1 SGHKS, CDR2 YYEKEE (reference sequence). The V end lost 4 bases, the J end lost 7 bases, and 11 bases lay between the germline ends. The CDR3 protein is CASSNSSNGELFF. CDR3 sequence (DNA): TGTGCCAGCAGCAACTCCTCGAACGGGGAGCTGTTTTTT. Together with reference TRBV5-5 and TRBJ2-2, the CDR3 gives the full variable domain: DAGVTQSPTHLIKTRGQQVTLRCSPISGHKSVSWYQQVLGQGPQFIFQYYEKEERGRGNFPDRFSARQFPNYSSELNVNALLLGDSALYLCASSNSSNGELFFGEGSRLTVL.

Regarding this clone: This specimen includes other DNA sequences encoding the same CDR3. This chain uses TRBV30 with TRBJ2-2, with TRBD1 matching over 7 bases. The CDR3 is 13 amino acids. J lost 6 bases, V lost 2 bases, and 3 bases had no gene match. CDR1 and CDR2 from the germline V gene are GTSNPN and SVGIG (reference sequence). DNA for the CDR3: TGTGCCTGGAGTAGAACAGGGGCCGGGGAGCTGTTTTTT. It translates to CAWSRTGAGELFF.

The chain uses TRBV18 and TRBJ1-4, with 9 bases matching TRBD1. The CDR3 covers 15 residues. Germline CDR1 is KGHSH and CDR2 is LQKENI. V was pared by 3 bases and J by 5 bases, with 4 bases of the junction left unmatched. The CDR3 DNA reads TGTGCCAGCTCACCGAGGGACAGGGCCAATGAAAAACTGTTTTTT. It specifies CASSPRDRANEKLFF.

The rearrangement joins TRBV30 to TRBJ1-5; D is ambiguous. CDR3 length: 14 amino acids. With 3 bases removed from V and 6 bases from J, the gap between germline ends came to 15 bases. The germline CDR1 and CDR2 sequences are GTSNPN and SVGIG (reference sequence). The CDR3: CAWRKRDTGQPQHF. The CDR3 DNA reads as TGTGCCTGGAGGAAGAGAGACACCGGTCAGCCCCAGCATTTT.

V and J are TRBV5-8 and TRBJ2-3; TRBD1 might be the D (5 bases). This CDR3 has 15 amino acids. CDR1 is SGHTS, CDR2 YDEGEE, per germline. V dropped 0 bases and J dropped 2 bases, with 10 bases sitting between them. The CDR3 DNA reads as TGTGCCAGCAGCTTGGGGACAACTACCACAGATACGCAGTATTTT. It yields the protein CASSLGTTTTDTQYF. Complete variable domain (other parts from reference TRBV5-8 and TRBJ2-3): EAGVTQSPTHLIKTRGQQATLRCSPISGHTSVYWYQQALGLGLQFLLWYDEGEERNRGNFPPRFSGRQFPNYSSELNVNALELEDSALYLCASSLGTTTTDTQYFGPGTRLTVL.

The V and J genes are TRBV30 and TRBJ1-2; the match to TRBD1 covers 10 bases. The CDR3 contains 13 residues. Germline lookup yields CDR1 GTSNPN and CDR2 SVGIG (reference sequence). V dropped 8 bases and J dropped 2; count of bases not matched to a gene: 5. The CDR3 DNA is TGTGCCGGGGAGACAGGGGGCAACTATGGCTACACCTTC. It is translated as CAGETGGNYGYTF.

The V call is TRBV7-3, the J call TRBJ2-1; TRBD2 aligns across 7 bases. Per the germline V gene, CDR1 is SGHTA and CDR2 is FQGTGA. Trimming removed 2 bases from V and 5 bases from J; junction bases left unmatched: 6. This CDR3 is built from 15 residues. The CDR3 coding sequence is TGTGCCAGCAGCTTACAGCGGGGCCCGGACAATGAGCAGTTCTTC. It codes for CASSLQRGPDNEQFF.

CDR3 residues: CASSQEGDRGIYSNQPQHF. For the CDR3, the DNA is TGCGCCAGCAGCCAAGAAGGGGACAGGGGGATTTATAGCAATCAGCCCCAGCATTTT. The rearrangement uses TRBV4-1 and TRBJ1-5, with TRBD1 identical over 11 bases. This CDR3 spans 19 amino acids. Germline CDR1 reads MGHRA; CDR2 reads YSYEKL. V lost 0 bases, J lost 0 bases, and 7 bases stayed unmatched.

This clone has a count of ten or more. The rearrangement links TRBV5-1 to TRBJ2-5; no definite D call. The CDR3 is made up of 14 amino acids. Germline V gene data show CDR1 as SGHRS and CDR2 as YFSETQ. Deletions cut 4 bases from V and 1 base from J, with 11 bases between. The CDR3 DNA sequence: TGCGCCAGCAGCCCGGCAGGCCTCCAAGAGACCCAGTACTTC. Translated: CASSPAGLQETQYF. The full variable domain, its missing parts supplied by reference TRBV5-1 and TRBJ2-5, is KAGVTQTPRYLIKTRGQQVTLSCSPISGHRSVSWYQQTPGQGLQFLFEYFSETQRNKGNFPGRFSGRQFSNSRSEMNVSTLELGDSALYLCASSPAGLQETQYFGPGTRLLVL.

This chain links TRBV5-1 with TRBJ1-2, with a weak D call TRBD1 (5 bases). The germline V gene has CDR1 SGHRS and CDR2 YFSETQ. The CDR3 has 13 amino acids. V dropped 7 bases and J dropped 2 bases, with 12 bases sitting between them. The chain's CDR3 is CASRPDSNYGYTF. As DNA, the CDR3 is TGCGCCAGCCGCCCCGACAGCAACTATGGCTACACCTTC. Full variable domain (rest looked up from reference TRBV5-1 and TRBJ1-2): KAGVTQTPRYLIKTRGQQVTLSCSPISGHRSVSWYQQTPGQGLQFLFEYFSETQRNKGNFPGRFSGRQFSNSRSEMNVSTLELGDSALYLCASRPDSNYGYTFGSGTRLTVV.

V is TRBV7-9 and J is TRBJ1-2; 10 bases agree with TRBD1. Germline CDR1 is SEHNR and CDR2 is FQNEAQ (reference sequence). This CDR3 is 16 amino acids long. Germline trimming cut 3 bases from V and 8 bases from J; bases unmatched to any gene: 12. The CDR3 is CASSLDLLGTGEGYTF. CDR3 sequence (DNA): TGTGCCAGCAGCTTGGATCTATTGGGGACAGGGGAAGGCTACACCTTC.

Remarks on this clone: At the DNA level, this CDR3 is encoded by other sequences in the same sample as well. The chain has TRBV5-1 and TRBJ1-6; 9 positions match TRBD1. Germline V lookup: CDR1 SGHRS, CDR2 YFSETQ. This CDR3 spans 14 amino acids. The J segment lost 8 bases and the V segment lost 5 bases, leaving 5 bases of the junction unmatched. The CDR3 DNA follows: TGCGCCAGCAGGGCGGGACAGGGAGATTCACCCCTCCACTTT. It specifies CASRAGQGDSPLHF.

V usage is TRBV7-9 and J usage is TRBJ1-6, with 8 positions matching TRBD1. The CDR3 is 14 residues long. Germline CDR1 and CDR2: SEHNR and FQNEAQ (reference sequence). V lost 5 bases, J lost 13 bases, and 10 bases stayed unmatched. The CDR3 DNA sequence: TGTGCCAGCAGCCTACGGGACAGGTCTTCGCCCCTCCACTTT. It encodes CASSLRDRSSPLHF.

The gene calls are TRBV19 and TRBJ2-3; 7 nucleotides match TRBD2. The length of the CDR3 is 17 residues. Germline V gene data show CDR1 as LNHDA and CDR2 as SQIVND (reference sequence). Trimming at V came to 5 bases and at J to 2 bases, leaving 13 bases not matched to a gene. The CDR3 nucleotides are TGTGCCAGTAGTGATGACCGACTAGCATCTTTCACAGATACGCAGTATTTT. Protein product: CASSDDRLASFTDTQYF.